These 7 T cell receptor beta chains were sequenced from one sample in a study of T cell repertoires and HLA-DP antigens. No antigens are known for them. The data were produced by immunoSEQ multiplex PCR, yet TCRdb's version contains in-frame clones alone and is incomplete. The profile shows about 110,000 clones, 85% to 95% of them singletons. Material for sequencing was CD4+ T cells from PBMCs. These receptors originate from a woman under 30 in good health and CMV-seronegative.

The chain is built from TRBV6-6 and TRBJ2-5, with TRBD1 matching over 9 bases. This CDR3 is built from 13 residues. Germline values: CDR1 MNHNY, CDR2 SVGAGI (reference sequence). Trimming took 4 bases from V and 9 from J; bases not matched to a gene: 6. In DNA form, the CDR3 reads TGTGCCAGCAGTTGGACAGGGGCTCTGGCCCAGTACTTC. This encodes CASSWTGALAQYF.

The V gene is TRBV2, the J gene TRBJ2-3, with unresolved D. Germline-derived CDR1 and CDR2 are SNHLY and FYNNEI. The CDR3 is 13 amino acids. V was pared by 7 bases and J by 3 bases, with 11 bases between. CDR3 sequence (DNA): TGTGCCAGCAATAGGGATTGGACAGATACGCAGTATTTT. It specifies CASNRDWTDTQYF. The full variable domain, in which reference TRBV2 and TRBJ2-3 provide the parts outside the CDR3, is EPEVTQTPSHQVTQMGQEVILRCVPISNHLYFYWYRQILGQKVEFLVSFYNNEISEKSEIFDDQFSVERPDGSNFTLKIRSTKLEDSAMYFCASNRDWTDTQYFGPGTRLTVL.

The rearrangement uses TRBV4-3 and TRBJ1-1, with 7 bases lining up with TRBD1. The trim removed 1 base at V and 1 base at J, leaving 6 bases unmatched. CDR1 and CDR2 (germline): LGHNA, YSLEER. The CDR3 is made up of 16 amino acids. The CDR3 here is CASSQVGGQANTEAFF. The CDR3 DNA sequence: TGCGCCAGCAGCCAAGTCGGAGGACAGGCGAACACTGAAGCTTTCTTT.

This clone was observed a few times. The chain joins TRBV2 to TRBJ1-2, with D possibly TRBD1 on 6 matching bases. V lost 6 bases and J lost 3, with 14 bases in between. The CDR3 spans 14 residues. Germline CDR1 and CDR2: SNHLY and FYNNEI. The CDR3, as DNA: TGTGCCAGCAGCCTGCGGGGGGCGGACTATGGCTACACCTTC. Translating it yields CASSLRGADYGYTF.

This clone has a single count. A read error may account for a junction end that differs from germline. The rearrangement uses TRBV4-3 and TRBJ1-1; unclear D gene. This CDR3 comprises 11 residues. Germline V gives CDR1 LGHNA, CDR2 YSLEER. CDR3 sequence: CASSQDSGKRF. The CDR3 coding sequence is TGCGCCAGCAGCCAAGATTCGGGAAAACGCTTT.

A single count supports this clone. This chain joins TRBV5-1 and TRBJ2-7; TRBD1 agrees at 7 bases. This CDR3 has 13 residues. Germline trimming cut 0 bases from V and 6 bases from J; bases unmatched to any gene: 3. Germline lookup yields CDR1 SGHRS and CDR2 YFSETQ. The chain's CDR3 is CASSLEGQTEQYF. CDR3 DNA sequence: TGCGCCAGCAGCTTGGAGGGACAGACCGAGCAGTACTTC. The full variable domain, in which reference TRBV5-1 and TRBJ2-7 provide the parts outside the CDR3, is KAGVTQTPRYLIKTRGQQVTLSCSPISGHRSVSWYQQTPGQGLQFLFEYFSETQRNKGNFPGRFSGRQFSNSRSEMNVSTLELGDSALYLCASSLEGQTEQYFGPGTRLTVT.

J is TRBJ2-1 and V is TRBV19, with 10 bases aligning to TRBD2. The CDR3 has 17 residues. V trimming: 4 bases; J trimming: 6 bases; junction bases outside the gene matches: 12. Germline values: CDR1 LNHDA, CDR2 SQIVND (reference sequence). The CDR3 loop reads CASSRASGGGPRNEQFF. CDR3 coding DNA: TGTGCCAGTAGTAGAGCGAGCGGGGGGGGCCCTCGCAATGAGCAGTTCTTC.